This T cell receptor beta chain comes out of a study of T-cell memory formation after mild COVID-19. Study as a whole: In these data, TCR clusters were largely donor specific.

V was clipped by 6 bases and J by 7 bases; unmatched bases: 12. CDR1 and CDR2 from the germline V gene are SEHNR and FQNEAQ (reference sequence). The CDR3 has 16 residues. This clonotype has more than one count but fewer than ten. The antigen is not known. Findings and limits, study-wide: In second-wave clones peaking day 37, SARS-CoV-2 specificity remained unconfirmed.

Via MiXCR, TCRdb re-called the 5' RACE reads, giving one row per CDR3 protein. The repertoire holds roughly 600,000 distinct CDR3 sequences, with 18% as singletons. The chain joins TRBV7-9 to TRBJ2-2, with 9 bases matching TRBD2. The receptor comes from an adult woman who had mild COVID-19 (a few samples of this study predate the infection). Cell type and time point are not known. Sequenced material: PBMCs or a T cell subset sorted from them (not recorded which). DNA of the CDR3: TGTGCCAGCAGTGTGAATAGCGGGAGTGTTATCGGGGAGCTGTTTTTT. Its protein is CASSVNSGSVIGELFF.